This T cell receptor beta chain emerged from a study of cytomegalovirus exposure and HLA in healthy donors (dated by TCRdb to the late 2010s). For the wider study: An earlier analysis of about 530 of the donors reported roughly 300 Gb of sequence data and approximately 120 million unique TCR beta sequences obtained from about 180 million T cells. The study combined high-throughput TCR immunosequencing, statistical association of individual TCRs with disease status, and machine learning to predict cytomegalovirus infection status. To study patterns of TCR occurrence, a later analysis re-analyzed previously published TCR beta repertoires from 666 donors and added high-resolution HLA genotyping. Around 300 gigabases of sequencing data and approximately 93 million unique TCR sequences were included in an early release covering several hundred HLA-typed donors. Using immunosequencing, the study profiled T cell repertoires from 500 to 800 subjects and related those repertoires to cytomegalovirus serostatus. HLA typing covered class I and class II loci at four-digit resolution. The number of donors typed differed by locus, with about 620-630 for A, B, C, DRB1 and DQB1, around 560 for DQA1, some 570 for DPA1, and over 400 for DPB1. Of the roughly 430 genotyped donors, around 81% fell in the genetic ancestry cluster associated with self-reported Caucasian donors. Every repertoire in the discovery cohort had been generated on one and the same sequencing platform. The study aimed to test whether cataloging public T cell receptors could reveal signatures of past pathogen exposure. In the later analysis, no new phenotypic data were used to find candidate immune exposures; instead, reliance was placed on TCR beta sequences and their occurrence across donors. Roughly 5 DR-DQ haplotypes were handled as single units for association and clustering because linkage in the cohort was strong. An earlier analysis of approximately 630 of the donors applied high-throughput TCR beta sequencing to assess whether each TCR beta V gene segment acted as functional or pseudogenic. Among some 400 genotyped donors of the cohort, an average of approximately 250,000 unique TCR beta nucleotide sequences were sequenced per donor, around 20% of them non-productive. In a later genetic analysis, genome-wide SNP genotypes for about 65% of the roughly 670 donors were used, and that subset was treated as a discovery cohort. Donor age, sex, ethnicity and CMV serostatus were collected together with the repertoire data. Along with the roughly 670-subject first cohort, a separate validation cohort of over a hundred different subjects was used. Study-level results and caveats: A further reported finding was that TCR beta sequences accurately predicted the HLA-A and HLA-B alleles for most subjects in the first cohort. Several of the top co-occurrence clusters appeared to be linked to parvovirus B19, influenza, CMV and Epstein-Barr virus, according to a later analysis. This cohort had only TCR beta chains sequenced, and the lack of alpha or paired-chain data limited which features could be detected. Broadly in line with IMGT annotations, most TCR beta V segments showed up in productive rearrangements about 90% or about 30% of the time in an earlier analysis of several hundred of the donors. In a later analysis, some 18,000 TCR beta sequences were associated with specific HLA alleles at a false discovery rate of 0.05. According to the authors, the approach could potentially be generalized to other disease states and immunological phenotypes. The 87-base-pair reads could not distinguish some IMGT-functional V segments, including TRBV6-2 and TRBV6-3, so those segments were excluded. Compared with the 666-donor mean, donors in an Asian-associated ancestry cluster had fewer N-insertions in productive TCRs, according to a later genetic analysis. HLA typing was unavailable for some donors at each locus, so association tests used only the typed subset. The classifier was reported to diagnose cytomegalovirus status with high specificity and sensitivity in both the original and validation cohorts. In vitro tests confirmed that a few of the cytomegalovirus-associated TCR beta chains recognize cytomegalovirus antigens. In a later genetic analysis, a missense DCLRE1C variant was associated with V-gene and J-gene trimming of TCR beta chains, and the association was replicated in an independent cohort. The study gave a list of around 170 TCR beta chains associated with cytomegalovirus. In a later analysis, the rate of TCR association differed among HLA loci, with DRB1 alleles having the most associated TCRs and HLA-C alleles having the fewest. When HLA alleles, especially DR and DQ, strongly co-occurred, TCR associations were difficult to assign to individual alleles. Correlated functional status among segregating V segments might reflect linkage disequilibrium, but an unknown experimental factor could not be ruled out. A later analysis found that most CMV-associated TCR beta chains appeared HLA-restricted, with HLA associations seemingly driven largely by CMV exposure. While some public TCRs were present in many individuals, most TCR sequences turned up only very rarely across donors. About 17 rarely observed V segments, including chromosome 9 orphons, were excluded from the earlier analysis of approximately 500 of the donors because counts were too low. Sequencing depth was assumed to be roughly uniform across donors in the presence/absence analyses, though that assumption may not hold. CMV serostatus was the only immune exposure information available for the cohort. In a later analysis, HLA-associated TCR beta chains showed more clonal expansion and lower generation probabilities than non-associated chains that were equally common. A group of highly shared sequence variants was considered likely to be a technical artifact of the sequencing pipeline.

Remarks on this clone: The antigen it binds to is not known. No qualities accompany the bases; no much larger clone lies one base away.

The library was built by means of the immunoSEQ multiplex PCR assay. For the multiplex PCR, a mixture combining 60 forward primers for TCR Vbeta segments and 13 reverse primers for TCR Jbeta segments was used. A multiplex PCR assay on genomic DNA amplified the CDR3 region of rearranged TCR beta genes. On the Illumina HiSeq System, the amplified TCR beta libraries were sequenced as 87-base-pair reads. Per the source publication's procedure: Across the 500 to 850 repertoires, a later analysis counted some 80 million unique TCR beta chains, 9.5 million to 12 million of which were shared by at least two donors. Raw reads were error-corrected and collapsed into unique sequences with a nearest-neighbor algorithm that merged closely related sequences to remove PCR and sequencing errors. To assign V, D and J gene segments, CDR3 sequences were aligned to IMGT reference sequences. For a sequence to be retained, a match of at least six nucleotides to both a V gene segment and a J gene segment was required. A rearrangement counted as productive if the CDR3 had no stop codons and remained in frame with V and J, and every other rearrangement counted as non-productive. CDR3 was defined by IMGT convention, running from the second conserved V-encoded cysteine to the conserved J-encoded phenylalanine. In an earlier analysis of approximately 500 of the donors, sequences lacking an unambiguous match to a single V gene segment were excluded. In an earlier analysis of approximately 590 of the donors, a V segment was called functional when productive rearrangements were above 56.7%, and segregating when the standard deviation between donors exceeded 5%. A statistical classification framework was built to diagnose cytomegalovirus status from the catalog of TCR beta chain sequences. In a later analysis, V and J genes were assigned by comparing TCR nucleotide sequences against IMGT/GENE-DB human TR gene sequences. A later analysis assigned CDR3 sequences and most-parsimonious VDJ recombination scenarios with the TCRdist pipeline. In a later analysis, each TCR beta chain was defined by its CDR3 amino acid sequence together with its V-gene family, and reads lacking a unique V-gene family were excluded. To address suspected cross-contamination and a sequencing artifact, a later analysis removed several hundred highly shared, low-generation-probability nucleotide sequences. In a later analysis, a clonal expansion index was calculated for each public chain from normalized within-repertoire ranks of inferred template counts. In a later analysis, generation probabilities were computed with a VDJ recombination model fitted to out-of-frame rearrangements, and the resulting probabilities were checked against IGoR. In a later analysis, hypergeometric tests were used to score TCR-TCR, TCR-HLA and TCR-CMV co-occurrence, with a repertoire-size bias correction applied to TCR pairs. False discovery rates were estimated in a later analysis by permuting HLA or CMV assignments 20 times. In a later analysis, co-occurring TCRs were grouped with DBSCAN, and TCRdist sequence similarity was added when clustering was performed within HLA-allele-positive subsets. Repertoires with fewer than 30,000 or more than 120,000 public chains were left out of co-occurrence clustering, as were about five repertoires with anomalous nucleotide sharing. Not all clones reach the TCRdb copy of this immuneACCESS table, which keeps in-frame sequences only. Checked studies attribute under half of the gap to unresolved V genes and leave the rest unexplained. The V and J calls and clone size are taken from that table; D and trimming were inferred from the DNA. The sample table lists approximately 79,000 clones, 78% of them with a count of one. The top ten clonotypes cover around 6% of the sample.

The cohort consisted of 600 to 750 healthy bone marrow donors. At the time of sampling, all cohort members were nominally healthy, though unrecorded immune exposures were likely present. The donor tested CMV seropositive and was one of the 289 seropositive cohort members. A peripheral blood sample was collected from each donor, and TCR beta sequencing was performed on peripheral blood mononuclear cells. The Qiagen DNeasy Blood Extraction Kit was used to extract genomic DNA from the blood cell samples. A distance of 19 bases separates the germline ends of V and J, which lose 4 bases and 6 bases respectively. Counted from cysteine to phenylalanine, this CDR3 has 16 amino acids. Left in the record is the CDR3 DNA by itself, 48 bases read in frame from the first base. Taken from the germline V gene, the CDR1 and CDR2 loops are MDHEN and SYDVKM.

This TCR was recovered from a male donor in good health and CMV-seropositive. The sequence joins TRBV28 to TRBJ2-1; the D gene is possibly TRBD1, with 6 bases matching. The material sequenced was PBMCs. The CDR3 has the sequence CASSSGGQNYANEQFF. The bases are TGTGCCAGCAGTTCGGGTGGACAGAACTACGCCAATGAGCAGTTCTTC.